A single sample is the source of the 11 T cell receptor beta chains below, sequenced in a study of T cell repertoires in breast cancer. Blocking oligonucleotides added to a second nested PCR suppressed unpaired genes. TCRdb recomputed calls from the emulsion pairing reads with MiXCR, one row per CDR3 protein. The sample has tens of thousands of distinct CDR3 sequences, roughly 42% seen once. Paired alpha-beta TCRs of CD8+ T cells were analyzed by expanded emulsion RT-PCR. The sequencing input was CD8+ T cells. The receptor source for this set is a pool of human donors with breast cancer or a healthy control (not recorded which).

This clonotype has a handful of counts. This chain uses TRBV6-6 with TRBJ2-7; TRBD2 matches at 7 bases. CDR1 MNHNY and CDR2 SVGAGI come from the germline V gene (reference sequence). Unmatched junction bases numbered 7, after V lost 0 bases and J lost 2 bases. This CDR3 region has 16 residues. CDR3 sequence reads: CASSYSSERGAYEQYF. DNA for the CDR3: TGTGCCAGCAGTTACTCGTCAGAGCGGGGAGCCTACGAGCAGTACTTC.

This clonotype is labeled as medium-sized. CDR3 bases: TGTGCCAGCAGAGGGATCTCACCCAAGCAGTTCTTC. Translating gives CASRGISPKQFF. The rearrangement joins TRBV2 to TRBJ2-1; D gene ambiguous. With 6 bases removed from V and 11 bases from J, the gap between germline ends came to 14 bases. Germline assignment: CDR1 SNHLY and CDR2 FYNNEI. The CDR3 totals 12 residues.

For this clonotype: In this CDR3 the conserved last residue, phenylalanine or tryptophan, is missing, so a read error is likely. V gene TRBV28 combines with J gene TRBJ2-3; no definite D call. V was cut by 4 bases and J by 5 bases, with 4 bases left in between. Per the germline V gene, CDR1 is MDHEN and CDR2 is SYDVKM. The CDR3 sequence is 11 residues long. DNA of the CDR3: TGTGCCAGCAGTTCGGGAGATACGCAGTATTAT. Encoded protein: CASSSGDTQYY.

The chain carries TRBV2 and TRBJ1-2; D not certain. Per germline, CDR1 SNHLY and CDR2 FYNNEI. The CDR3 has 12 amino acids. Trimming took 5 bases from V and 5 from J, leaving 9 bases between them. The CDR3 sequence is CASSSQPYGYTF. The CDR3, as DNA: TGTGCCAGCAGTTCTCAACCGTATGGCTACACCTTC.

This clonotype has only one observation. This sequence joins TRBV12-3 or TRBV12-4 and TRBJ2-3; a weak D match, TRBD2 (6 bases). CDR3 size: 15 residues. V was clipped by 3 bases and J by 2 bases, with 12 bases between them. The CDR3 reads CASSLRGGNTDTQYF. CDR3 coding DNA: TGTGCCAGCAGTTTGCGAGGAGGGAACACAGATACGCAGTATTTT.

This chain joins TRBV15 and TRBJ1-1; D is ambiguous. The V end was cut by 8 bases, the J end by 1 base, with 11 bases between. The CDR3 sequence is 13 residues long. Germline lookup yields CDR1 LNHNV and CDR2 YYDKDF (reference sequence). For the CDR3, the DNA is TGTGCCACCCGGAGGGCCGGGAACACTGAAGCTTTCTTT. It is translated as CATRRAGNTEAFF.

The chain uses TRBV20-1 and TRBJ1-1; weak D call: TRBD1 (6 bases). The CDR3 is 16 amino acids. The germline gives CDR1 DFQATT, CDR2 SNEGSKA (reference sequence). Trimming pared 0 bases from V and 4 bases from J, leaving 18 bases between. The CDR3 bases are TGCAGTGCTAGAGATGTGGCAGGGGTCAGAGGCACTGAAGCTTTCTTT. As protein: CSARDVAGVRGTEAFF.

On this clonotype itself: This sequence may be a read error, since a much larger clone differs from it by one base. The CDR3, as DNA: TGTGCCGGCAAACCTTTTCAAGGACCAGGCGAGGCTTTCTTT. Translating gives CAGKPFQGPGEAFF. The chain is built from TRBV2 and TRBJ1-1; D gene ambiguous. The CDR3 is 14 residues long. V was cut by 11 bases and J by 11 bases, with 27 bases left in between. CDR1 and CDR2 from the germline V gene are SNHLY and FYNNEI.

A few counts support this clonotype. The rearrangement uses TRBV19 and TRBJ1-2; unclear D gene. The CDR3 runs to 12 residues. V gave up 3 bases and J gave up 3 bases, with 5 bases separating them. Per the germline V gene, CDR1 is LNHDA and CDR2 is SQIVND (reference sequence). CDR3 loop: CASSMADYGYTF. As DNA, the CDR3 is TGTGCCAGTAGTATGGCAGACTATGGCTACACCTTC.

This clonotype was counted only a few times. V and J are TRBV10-2 and TRBJ2-5; TRBD2 agrees at 9 bases. Germline V CDR1 and CDR2: WSHSY, SAAADI. V was pared by 4 bases and J by 0 bases, with 6 bases of the junction left unmatched. CDR3 length: 16 amino acids. Here the CDR3 reads CASSVLAGLYQETQYF. CDR3 coding DNA: TGCGCCAGCAGTGTTCTAGCGGGACTGTACCAAGAGACCCAGTACTTC.

This clonotype was picked up a small number of times. V and J are TRBV19 and TRBJ1-2, with D unresolved. There are 15 residues in the CDR3. V was shortened by 3 bases and J by 8 bases, with 19 bases between the two germline ends. Germline CDR1 is LNHDA and CDR2 is SQIVND (reference sequence). The CDR3 spells CASSIYVSSSQGYTF. The CDR3 coding sequence is TGTGCCAGTAGTATCTACGTTTCGAGCTCACAGGGCTACACCTTC. Looking up the rest from reference TRBV19 and TRBJ1-2 gives the full variable domain: DGGITQSPKYLFRKEGQNVTLSCEQNLNHDAMYWYRQDPGQGLRLIYYSQIVNDFQKGDIAEGYSVSREKKESFPLTVTSAQKNPTAFYLCASSIYVSSSQGYTFGSGTRLTVV.